This T cell receptor beta chain emerged from a study of regulatory T cells in long-lasting Graves disease. Time point given: newly diagnosed GD, antithyroid drugs for less than 3 months. RNA isolated from PBMCs was used to make the TCR library. HTBI primers from iRepertoire and Arm-PCR of CDR3 regions yielded the TCR beta libraries. MiXCR, applied by TCRdb to the multiplex PCR reads, yields one record per CDR3 protein. This table holds under 400,000 distinct CDR3 sequences, 16% found once. This clonotype was seen ten or more times. The CDR3 covers 13 residues. The germline V and J ends were trimmed by 5 bases and 2 bases, with 10 bases remaining between them. Germline loops: CDR1 DFQATT, CDR2 SNEGSKA (reference sequence). This same sample was also part of a study on T cells in Graves' hyperthyroidism and ophthalmopathy. From that study: Absence of ophthalmopathy progression within 18 months defined stable Graves' hyperthyroidism. Patients between 18 and 65 years old had hyperthyroidism, newly diagnosed and lasting under 2 months.

The input for sequencing was peripheral blood mononuclear cells (PBMCs), taken at new diagnosis, from a patient treated with antithyroid drugs. The chain couples TRBV20-1 to TRBJ2-4; perhaps TRBD2 as D (5 bases). The clonotype originates from a man aged 35 to 55 with Graves disease. CDR3 bases: TGCAGTGCTGACCGGGAACCCAAAAACATTCAGTACTTC. It encodes CSADREPKNIQYF.